Given below is one T cell receptor (beta chain) in context. Its ends do not fully match the called genes, so a read error is possible. Alongside blood RNA obtained from unsorted whole blood, germline DNA was also extracted. This CDR3 is built from 17 residues. The germline gives CDR1 KGHSH, CDR2 LQKENI. TCR beta cDNA was reverse-transcribed from around 0.55 ug of total RNA. The reaction used a constant-region primer and ProtoScript II reverse transcriptase. ARM-PCR, slightly modified, supplied the TCR beta libraries through three nested multiplex PCR rounds. Two initial PCR rounds of 10 to 11 cycles each paired TRBV1-TRBV30 forward primers with a C-beta reverse primer. One entry per CDR3 protein, called by TCRdb with MiXCR from the multiplex PCR reads. The sample lists about 180,000 distinct CDR3 sequences, 50% to 75% occurring once. The sample originates from a study of tumor-infiltrating lymphocytes in primary liver carcinoma. Overall study context: Roughly 3.5 to 8 million productive TCRbeta reads were obtained per sample, with similar numbers across tissue types.

This clonotype was sampled from a man aged 40-55 years with primary liver carcinoma and hepatitis B virus infection. The chain employs TRBV18 and TRBJ2-3; D is unclear. Material: peripheral blood. CDR3 sequence: CASSPKWDAEFTDTQYF. CDR3 sequence (DNA): TGTGCCAGCTCACCGAAATGGGATGCGGAGTTCACAGACACGCAGTATTTT.